This TCR beta chain was recovered during a study of early T cells in non-severe SARS-CoV-2 infection. Study as a whole: Chains were not paired, and sequencing was done on bulk RNA from unsorted whole blood. Study-wide findings and caveats: Comparison of clonotypes with VDJdb favored anti-spike CD8 responses while missing private and CD4 specificities.

The protocol attached unique molecular identifiers to individual cDNA molecules. Each CDR3 protein gets one entry after TCRdb re-called the 5' RACE reads with MiXCR. The sample has tens of thousands of distinct CDR3 sequences, around 9.6% seen once; the top ten hold 4% to 5.5%. To note about this clonotype: Antigen specificity is unknown.

The sequence was obtained from an adult who was a healthcare worker with PCR-confirmed SARS-CoV-2 infection or an uninfected control (not recorded which). The starting material was whole blood, obtained at baseline.

CDR3 sequence: CASSARQGSNTEAFF. The DNA for the CDR3 is TGCGCCAGCAGCGCCCGACAGGGATCGAACACTGAAGCTTTCTTT. V and J are TRBV5-1 and TRBJ1-1, with 7 bases lining up with TRBD1. The ends lost 4 bases at V and 1 base at J; junction bases unmatched: 7. CDR1 is SGHRS, CDR2 YFSETQ, per germline. CDR3 length: 15 residues.